The rows below give T cell receptor beta chains drawn from one sample of a study of cytomegalovirus exposure and HLA in healthy donors. Measured with immunoSEQ multiplex PCR; TCRdb has only the in-frame clones, and not every one. The profile shows around 180,000 clones, about four fifths of them singletons. Specimen: PBMCs. The origin of the receptors is a young man in good health and CMV-seropositive. Each CDR3 is given with its conserved first and last residue. Each record gives: CDR3 length, D gene, V gene, clone size, J gene, CDR3 protein, CDR3 DNA. A D gene is named only where the DNA matches it firmly. Only part of the rows carry a size: once, few, many, or a class if the clone is expanded.

length: 15
D: TRBD2
V: TRBV27
size: once
J: TRBJ2-3
CDR3: CASSAFAGGIDTQYF
DNA: TGTGCCAGCAGTGCCTTTGCGGGGGGAATAGATACGCAGTATTTT

length: 13
D: TRBD2
V: TRBV7-8
size: .
J: TRBJ2-7
CDR3: CASSGGSPYEQYF
DNA: TGTGCCAGCAGTGGCGGGAGTCCCTACGAGCAGTACTTC

length: 13
D: .
V: TRBV11-2
size: .
J: TRBJ1-1
CDR3: CASSLPKNIEAFF
DNA: TGTGCCAGCAGCTTACCCAAGAACATTGAAGCTTTCTTT

length: 15
D: .
V: TRBV5-1
size: once
J: TRBJ2-5
CDR3: CASSLAYGKQETQYF
DNA: TGCGCCAGCAGCTTGGCATACGGGAAACAAGAGACCCAGTACTTC

length: 15
D: .
V: TRBV29-1
size: .
J: TRBJ2-6
CDR3: CSVEASGAGANVLTF
DNA: TGCAGCGTTGAAGCCTCGGGAGCTGGGGCCAACGTCCTGACTTTC

length: 14
D: .
V: TRBV28
size: .
J: TRBJ1-3
CDR3: CASSLGGHGNTIYF
DNA: TGTGCCAGCAGTTTGGGGGGGCATGGAAACACCATATATTTT

length: 16
D: TRBD1
V: TRBV19
size: .
J: TRBJ1-6
CDR3: CASSNARGNYNSPLHF
DNA: TGTGCCAGTAGTAACGCCAGGGGGAACTATAATTCACCCCTCCACTTT

length: 16
D: .
V: TRBV27
size: .
J: TRBJ1-3
CDR3: CASSPATAFTGNTIYF
DNA: TGTGCCAGCAGTCCTGCGACAGCCTTTACTGGAAACACCATATATTTT

length: 15
D: TRBD1
V: TRBV6-1
size: .
J: TRBJ1-4
CDR3: CASSGPTGGNEKLFF
DNA: TGTGCCAGCAGTGGCCCGACAGGGGGTAATGAAAAACTGTTTTTT

length: 15
D: .
V: TRBV28
size: .
J: TRBJ2-1
CDR3: CASRPHGTVDNEQFF
DNA: TGTGCCAGCAGGCCCCACGGGACTGTAGACAATGAGCAGTTCTTC

length: 14
D: .
V: TRBV4-3
size: .
J: TRBJ2-5
CDR3: CASSQVEGRETQYF
DNA: TGCGCCAGCAGCCAAGTCGAGGGTAGGGAGACCCAGTACTTC

length: 14
D: .
V: TRBV6-5
size: .
J: TRBJ1-1
CDR3: CASSENRDRTEAFF
DNA: TGTGCCAGCAGTGAGAACAGGGATCGGACTGAAGCTTTCTTT

length: 16
D: TRBD1
V: TRBV9
size: .
J: TRBJ2-7
CDR3: CASSVAQGQVTREQYF
DNA: TGTGCCAGCAGCGTAGCTCAGGGACAGGTCACTAGGGAGCAGTACTTC

length: 15
D: .
V: TRBV27
size: .
J: TRBJ1-4
CDR3: CASSFQRRGNEKLFF
DNA: TGTGCCAGCAGTTTCCAGCGTCGGGGTAATGAAAAACTGTTTTTT